This is a list of T cell receptor beta chains from one sample in a study of molecular identifiers for immune sequencing clone quantification. Via MiXCR, TCRdb re-called the PCR reads, giving one row per CDR3 protein. The table shows around 460,000 distinct CDR3 sequences, with roughly a fifth occurring only once. The sequenced sample consisted of naive CD8+ T cells from blood, with Jurkat cell RNA spiked in. The source is a human donor in good health. Some libraries in this study had Jurkat cell RNA spiked in. The CDR3 runs from the conserved cysteine through the conserved F or W. A D gene is named only where the DNA matches it firmly. For some rows the clone size is stated as once, few or many, or as a class when expanded; others skip it.

j_call d_call clone_size v_call cdr3_aa cdr3_nt
TRBJ2-2 TRBD2 many TRBV6-6 CASSPPGLYTGELFF TGTGCCAGCAGTCCCCCGGGACTATACACCGGGGAGCTGTTTTTT
TRBJ2-7 NA many TRBV4-1 CASSQMGQGGYEQYF TGCGCCAGCAGCCAAATGGGCCAGGGAGGCTACGAGCAGTACTTC
TRBJ2-7 TRBD1 many TRBV27 CATRTGISYEQYF TGTGCCACCCGGACAGGGATCTCCTACGAGCAGTACTTC
TRBJ1-2 TRBD1 NA TRBV27 CASSFTGGTWGYTF TGTGCCAGCAGTTTTACAGGGGGCACTTGGGGCTACACCTTC
TRBJ2-3 NA many TRBV9 CASSPWPVSQDTQYF TGTGCCAGCAGCCCCTGGCCCGTTTCGCAAGATACGCAGTATTTT
TRBJ2-3 NA many TRBV4-3 CASSQDWEEYTDTQYF TGCGCCAGCAGCCAAGATTGGGAGGAATATACAGATACGCAGTATTTT
TRBJ2-2 TRBD2 many TRBV7-2 CASSLGGGANTGELFF TGTGCCAGCAGCTTGGGCGGGGGAGCGAACACCGGGGAGCTGTTTTTT
TRBJ2-4 NA NA TRBV7-9 CASSPPAGIAKNIQYF TGTGCCAGCAGCCCCCCAGCGGGCATAGCCAAAAACATTCAGTACTTC
TRBJ2-7 TRBD1 few TRBV28 CASSLWQGEDEQYF TGTGCCAGCAGTTTATGGCAGGGGGAAGACGAGCAGTACTTC
TRBJ2-4 TRBD2 NA TRBV7-6 CASSPGLAGGVAKNIQYF TGTGCCAGCAGCCCGGGACTAGCGGGGGGAGTAGCCAAAAACATTCAGTACTTC
TRBJ1-5 NA few TRBV10-3 CAISEAAGYQPQHF TGTGCCATCAGTGAGGCCGCAGGGTATCAGCCCCAGCATTTT
TRBJ2-2 TRBD2 NA TRBV27 CASSLSVAGMIGTGELFF TGTGCCAGCAGTTTATCGGTAGCGGGGATGATCGGCACCGGGGAGCTGTTTTTT
TRBJ2-3 NA many TRBV7-2 CASSLAGWEYTDTQYF TGTGCCAGCAGCTTAGCGGGGTGGGAGTACACAGATACGCAGTATTTT
TRBJ1-4 NA many TRBV4-2 CASSQDFGATNEKLFF TGTGCCAGCAGCCAAGACTTCGGGGCAACTAATGAAAAACTGTTTTTT
TRBJ1-5 TRBD1 many TRBV6-6 CASSYSFGTGAGQPQHF TGTGCCAGCAGTTACTCATTCGGTACAGGGGCCGGTCAGCCCCAGCATTTT
TRBJ2-7 TRBD2 NA TRBV12-3/TRBV12-4 CASGLAVTYEQYF TGTGCCAGCGGTCTAGCGGTAACCTACGAGCAGTACTTC
TRBJ2-3 NA NA TRBV4-1 CASSQEQRITDTQYF TGCGCCAGCAGCCAAGAACAGCGGATCACAGATACGCAGTATTTT
TRBJ2-1 NA NA TRBV27 CASSPAGVSYNEQFF TGTGCCAGCAGTCCCGCCGGCGTGTCCTACAATGAGCAGTTCTTC
TRBJ2-6 TRBD1 many TRBV7-9 CASSFGTGVAGANVLTF TGTGCCAGCAGCTTCGGGACAGGGGTCGCTGGGGCCAACGTCCTGACTTTC
TRBJ2-3 TRBD2 many TRBV20-1 CSASSLAGGPDTQYF TGCAGTGCTAGTTCCCTAGCGGGAGGGCCAGATACGCAGTATTTT
TRBJ2-7 NA few TRBV4-1 CASSQVVSQGTDEQYF TGCGCCAGCAGCCAAGTTGTTAGTCAGGGAACGGACGAGCAGTACTTC
TRBJ1-1 NA many TRBV9 CASSGSVSTEAFF TGTGCCAGCAGCGGGAGTGTTAGCACTGAAGCTTTCTTT
TRBJ2-7 TRBD2 many TRBV5-1 CASSLRRDYYEQYF TGCGCCAGCAGCTTGCGACGGGACTACTACGAGCAGTACTTC
TRBJ1-3 NA many TRBV29-1 CSVATANSGNTIYF TGCAGCGTTGCGACGGCCAACTCTGGAAACACCATATATTTT
TRBJ1-5 NA many TRBV20-1 CSARVAGDQPQHF TGCAGTGCTAGGGTAGCAGGGGATCAGCCCCAGCATTTT
TRBJ1-5 NA many TRBV6-2/TRBV6-3 CASSHDRNSNQPQHF TGTGCCAGCAGCCACGACAGGAATAGCAATCAGCCCCAGCATTTT
TRBJ1-3 TRBD1 NA TRBV11-2 CASSPQTGGVGRNTIYF TGTGCCAGCAGCCCACAAACAGGGGGCGTTGGAAGAAACACCATATATTTT
TRBJ2-3 NA many TRBV7-8 CASSFPVGTDTQYF TGTGCCAGCAGCTTCCCAGTAGGGACAGATACGCAGTATTTT
TRBJ2-7 NA many TRBV20-1 CSARDPADYSYEQYF TGCAGTGCTAGAGATCCGGCGGATTACTCCTACGAGCAGTACTTC
TRBJ2-7 TRBD1 NA TRBV6-2/TRBV6-3 CASSRLIQGGKEQYF TGTGCCAGCAGCCGACTGATACAGGGGGGTAAGGAGCAGTACTTC
TRBJ2-7 NA many TRBV13 CASSPMSREQYF TGTGCCAGCAGCCCGATGTCCCGCGAGCAGTACTTC
TRBJ2-5 NA many TRBV5-6 CASSSTTAGLQETQYF TGTGCCAGCAGCTCGACAACAGCCGGCCTCCAAGAGACCCAGTACTTC
TRBJ1-5 NA NA TRBV5-8 CASSPSGAGNQPQHF TGTGCCAGCAGCCCATCAGGGGCCGGCAATCAGCCCCAGCATTTT
TRBJ2-2 NA NA TRBV5-4 CASSLGLATGELFF TGTGCCAGCAGCTTGGGGCTAGCCACCGGGGAGCTGTTTTTT
TRBJ2-6 NA NA TRBV7-9 CASSPLFFGANVLTF TGTGCCAGCAGCCCCTTATTCTTTGGGGCCAACGTCCTGACTTTC
TRBJ1-5 NA many TRBV12-3/TRBV12-4 CASSTGQPQHF TGTGCCAGCAGCACAGGACAGCCCCAGCATTTT
TRBJ2-7 NA many TRBV2 CASSEAQGWAYEQYF TGTGCCAGCAGTGAAGCGCAGGGCTGGGCCTACGAGCAGTACTTC
TRBJ2-7 NA NA TRBV29-1 CSVEWTYRGSYEQYF TGCAGCGTTGAGTGGACTTATCGGGGCTCCTACGAGCAGTACTTC
TRBJ2-7 NA few TRBV11-2 CAGSPPTRSTYEQYF TGTGCCGGCAGCCCGCCCACCCGCAGCACCTACGAGCAGTACTTC
TRBJ1-5 NA few TRBV15 CATSRDVVEGDQPQHF TGTGCCACCAGCAGAGATGTGGTAGAGGGCGATCAGCCCCAGCATTTT
TRBJ1-5 TRBD1 few TRBV2 CASSGTGSSNQPQHF TGTGCCAGCAGTGGGACAGGGTCTAGCAATCAGCCCCAGCATTTT
TRBJ2-2 TRBD2 many TRBV30 CAWSDGGGTGELFF TGTGCCTGGAGTGACGGCGGGGGCACCGGGGAGCTGTTTTTT
TRBJ2-7 NA many TRBV4-1 CASSQVWGYEQYF TGCGCCAGCAGCCAAGTTTGGGGGTACGAGCAGTACTTC
TRBJ2-1 NA few TRBV27 CASSPIDYNEQFF TGTGCCAGCAGCCCGATTGACTACAATGAGCAGTTCTTC
TRBJ2-3 TRBD2 few TRBV10-1 CASSDSSGGIADTQYF TGCGCCAGCAGTGATTCTAGCGGGGGGATCGCAGATACGCAGTATTTT
TRBJ2-1 TRBD2 NA TRBV30 CAWGTIAGGFIHEQFF TGTGCCTGGGGGACAATAGCGGGAGGGTTTATCCATGAGCAGTTCTTC